These 18 T cell receptor beta chains originate from one sample sequenced in a study of blood T cells in healthy people across ages. With a J-beta primer mix and a sample-barcoded 5' primer, a second PCR ran about 6 to 11 cycles. TCRdb used MiXCR to reprocess the 5' RACE reads, holding one entry per CDR3 protein. The sample holds 2 million or so distinct CDR3 sequences, around 48% seen once. The sample taken for sequencing was blood. Source of these receptors: a woman in her 40s in good health.

V is TRBV7-2 and J is TRBJ2-5, with 12 bases that match TRBD2. This CDR3 is 16 amino acids long. V shed 5 bases and J 2 bases; nucleotides not matched to a gene: 6. Germline V gene data show CDR1 as SGHTA and CDR2 as FQGNSA. CDR3 residues: CASSVTSGGPQETQYF. CDR3 in DNA: TGTGCCAGCAGCGTGACTAGCGGGGGCCCGCAAGAGACCCAGTACTTC.

The genes are TRBV24-1 and TRBJ2-7; 7 nucleotides align to TRBD2. Germline loops: CDR1 KGHDR, CDR2 SFDVKD. This CDR3 contains 17 residues. The junction had 12 bases not matched to a gene; V was cut back by 2 bases and J by 3 bases. Written as DNA, the CDR3 is TGTGCCACCAGTGATTATGGGGGGGGTAGCGGTCGCTACGAGCAGTACTTC. It encodes CATSDYGGGSGRYEQYF.

V and J are TRBV3-1 and TRBJ1-1, with TRBD1 matching over 7 bases. In germline, CDR1 is LGHDT, CDR2 YNNKEL (reference sequence). This CDR3 region has 13 residues. V was pared by 3 bases and J by 7 bases, with 5 bases of the junction left unmatched. CDR3 DNA: TGTGCCAGCAGCCAGTCAGGGGGTCTTGAAGCTTTCTTT. Protein sequence: CASSQSGGLEAFF. Supplemented by reference TRBV3-1 and TRBJ1-1, the full variable domain reads DTAVSQTPKYLVTQMGNDKSIKCEQNLGHDTMYWYKQDSKKFLKIMFSYNNKELIINETVPNRFSPKSPDKAHLNLHINSLELGDSAVYFCASSQSGGLEAFFGQGTRLTVV.

Remarks on this clonotype: A read error may account for a junction end that differs from germline. This chain connects TRBV7-2 to TRBJ2-7; TRBD1 aligns across 7 bases. Germline CDR1 SGHTA, CDR2 FQGNSA. The CDR3 covers 13 residues. This CDR3 reads CASGPDRVNEQYF. The DNA for the CDR3 is TGTGCCAGCGGCCCCGACAGGGTGAACGAGCAGTACTTT.

The sample holds a few counts of this clonotype. The chain combines TRBV7-2 with TRBJ1-1; tentatively, D is TRBD1 (6 bases). The CDR3 length is 15 residues. The V gene lost 3 bases and the J gene lost 4 bases, with 15 bases spanning the gap. Per germline, CDR1 SGHTA and CDR2 FQGNSA. The CDR3 protein is CASSFMLGGATEAFF. DNA for the CDR3: TGTGCCAGCAGCTTTATGTTAGGGGGTGCCACTGAAGCTTTCTTT.

The chain links TRBV29-1 to TRBJ1-2; D gene unclear. The CDR3 spans 13 residues. Germline V gene sequence: CDR1 SQVTM, CDR2 ANQGSEA. V lost 0 bases, J lost 8 bases, and 13 bases lay in between. As DNA, the CDR3 is TGCAGCGTTGAAGAAGGAGACCTAAGGGGCTACACCTTC. Protein sequence: CSVEEGDLRGYTF.

The rearrangement links TRBV20-1 to TRBJ2-5; 9 bases are shared with TRBD2. The CDR3 length is 16 residues. The germline V gene encodes CDR1 DFQATT and CDR2 SNEGSKA (reference sequence). V lost 3 bases, J lost 1 base, and 9 bases stayed unmatched. The CDR3 DNA sequence: TGCAGTGCTAGGAGAGCGGGGGGACCAGCCCAAGAGACCCAGTACTTC. Its protein is CSARRAGGPAQETQYF.

The V call is TRBV20-1, the J call TRBJ2-4, with D possibly called TRBD1 or TRBD2 (6 bases each). The DNA end is more similar to TRBJ2-7, so the J call may be wrong. CDR3 length: 14 residues. In germline, CDR1 is DFQATT, CDR2 SNEGSKA (reference sequence). DNA for the CDR3: TGCAGTGCTAGAATCTCTCCGGGGGCAAACGAGCAGTACTTC. It translates to CSARISPGANEQYF.

The chain employs TRBV28 and TRBJ1-4, with 8 bases identical to TRBD1. Germline V gene lookup returns CDR1 MDHEN and CDR2 SYDVKM. This CDR3 spans 16 amino acids. V was pared by 6 bases and J by 6 bases, with 12 bases of the junction left unmatched. CDR3 in amino acids: CASSLSQGAGDEKLFF. CDR3 DNA sequence: TGTGCCAGCAGCCTCAGTCAGGGGGCTGGCGATGAAAAACTGTTTTTT.

The gene calls are TRBV14 and TRBJ2-4; TRBD2 agrees at 9 bases. The J call could be wrong; TRBJ2-5 is a better fit for the DNA end. The CDR3 extends over 16 amino acids. CDR1 is SGHDN, CDR2 FVKESK, per germline. Written as DNA, the CDR3 is TGTGCCAGCAGCCAAGGACTAGCGGACATTCGAGAGACCCAGTACTTC. It is translated as CASSQGLADIRETQYF.

The rearrangement links TRBV4-3 to TRBJ1-2; D unclear. Germline values: CDR1 LGHNA, CDR2 YSLEER. CDR3 length: 13 residues. V gave up 1 base and J gave up 6 bases, with 9 bases separating them. For the CDR3, the DNA is TGCGCCAGCAGCCAAGTATTCGGGGATGGCTACACCTTC. Translation gives CASSQVFGDGYTF.

The chain is built from TRBV6-2 or TRBV6-3 and TRBJ1-5; 7 bases agree with TRBD1. Germline V CDR1 and CDR2: MNHEY, SVGEGT. The CDR3 length is 16 residues. With V trimmed by 6 bases and J by 7 bases, 15 bases remained unmatched. CDR3 residues: CASSNSGVGGGQPQHF. The DNA for the CDR3 is TGTGCCAGCAGCAACTCCGGGGTAGGGGGCGGGCAGCCCCAGCATTTT.

Remarks on this clonotype: One end of the junction varies from germline; a read error may be responsible. V and J are TRBV7-2 and TRBJ2-7; no clear D gene. The CDR3 is 13 residues long. Germline V gives CDR1 SGHTA, CDR2 FQGNSA. The CDR3 DNA sequence: TGTGCCAGCGGCTTCCCGAGCTCCTACGAGCAGTACTTC. Protein: CASGFPSSYEQYF.

The rearrangement links TRBV7-2 to TRBJ2-1, with D possibly TRBD1 on 5 matching bases. With 0 bases removed from V and 5 bases from J, the gap between germline ends came to 8 bases. Per the germline V gene, CDR1 is SGHTA and CDR2 is FQGNSA. CDR3 length: 14 amino acids. CDR3 protein: CASSLAGPDNEQFF. In DNA form, the CDR3 reads TGTGCCAGCAGCTTAGCGGGGCCAGACAATGAGCAGTTCTTC.

This clonotype occurred once. Relative to the germline gene, one junction end is altered; a read error may explain this. The chain carries TRBV14 and TRBJ2-1, with D possibly being TRBD1 (5 bases). Per the germline V gene, CDR1 is SGHDN and CDR2 is FVKESK. This CDR3 region has 12 residues. The CDR3 reads CASGQDRNEQFF. The CDR3 nucleotides read TGTGCCAGCGGCCAAGACAGAAATGAGCAGTTCTTC.

The J gene is TRBJ2-3, the V gene TRBV28; a weak D match, TRBD1 (6 bases). This CDR3 has 19 residues. The germline V and J ends were trimmed by 3 bases and 1 base, with 23 bases remaining between them. Germline V CDR1 and CDR2: MDHEN, SYDVKM. CDR3 in amino acids: CASSFPPRDVWGRTDTQYF. CDR3 bases: TGTGCCAGCAGTTTTCCCCCCCGGGACGTCTGGGGGCGCACAGATACGCAGTATTTT.

This clonotype was seen at least ten times. A junction boundary mismatches the germline segment, possibly from a read error. The gene calls are TRBV3-1 and TRBJ1-2; D remains unclear. Germline V gene sequence: CDR1 LGHDT, CDR2 YNNKEL (reference sequence). The CDR3 spans 13 residues. CDR3 loop: CASSQVASYGYTF. DNA of the CDR3: TGCGCCAGCAGCCAAGTGGCAAGCTATGGCTACACCTTC.

The genes are TRBV27 and TRBJ2-7, with 8 bases matching TRBD2. V was pared by 4 bases and J by 7 bases, with 18 bases of the junction left unmatched. CDR1 and CDR2 from the germline V gene are MNHEY and SMNVEV (reference sequence). The CDR3 runs to 17 residues. The DNA for the CDR3 is TGTGCCAGCAGTTCCTCGGGAGGGGCCCCCGACTTTTGGGAGCAGTACTTC. This encodes CASSSSGGAPDFWEQYF.